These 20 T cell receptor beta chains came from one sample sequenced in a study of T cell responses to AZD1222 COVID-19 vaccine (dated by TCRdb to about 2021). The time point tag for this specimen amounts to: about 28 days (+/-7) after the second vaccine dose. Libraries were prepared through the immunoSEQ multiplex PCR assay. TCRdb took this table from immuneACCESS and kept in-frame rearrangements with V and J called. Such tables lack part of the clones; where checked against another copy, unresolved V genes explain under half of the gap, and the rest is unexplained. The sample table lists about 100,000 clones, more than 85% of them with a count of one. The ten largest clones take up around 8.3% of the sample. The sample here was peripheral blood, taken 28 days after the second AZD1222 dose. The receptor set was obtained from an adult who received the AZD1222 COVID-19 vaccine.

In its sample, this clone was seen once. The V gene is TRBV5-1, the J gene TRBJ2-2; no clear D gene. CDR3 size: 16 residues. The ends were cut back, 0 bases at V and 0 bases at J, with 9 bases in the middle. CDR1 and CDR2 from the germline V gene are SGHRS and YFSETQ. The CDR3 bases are TGCGCCAGCAGCTTGGACCCGACTCCGAACACCGGGGAGCTGTTTTTT. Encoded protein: CASSLDPTPNTGELFF.

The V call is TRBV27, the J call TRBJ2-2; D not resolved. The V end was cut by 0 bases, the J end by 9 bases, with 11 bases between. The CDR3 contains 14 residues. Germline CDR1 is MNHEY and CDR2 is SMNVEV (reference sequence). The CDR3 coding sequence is TGTGCCAGCAGTTTATCGAAGTCCAAAAGGGAGCTGTTTTTT. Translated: CASSLSKSKRELFF.

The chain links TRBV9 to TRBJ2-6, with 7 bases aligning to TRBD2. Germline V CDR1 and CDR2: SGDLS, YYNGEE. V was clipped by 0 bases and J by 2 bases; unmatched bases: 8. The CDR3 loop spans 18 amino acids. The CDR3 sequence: CASSVGEGLRTGANVLTF. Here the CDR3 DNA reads TGTGCCAGCAGCGTAGGGGAGGGCCTCAGGACTGGGGCCAACGTCCTGACTTTC.

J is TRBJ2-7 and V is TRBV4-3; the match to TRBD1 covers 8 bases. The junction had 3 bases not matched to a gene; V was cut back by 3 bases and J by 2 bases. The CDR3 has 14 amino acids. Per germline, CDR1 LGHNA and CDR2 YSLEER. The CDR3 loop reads CASSHTQGAYEQYF. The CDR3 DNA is TGCGCCAGCAGCCACACACAGGGGGCCTACGAGCAGTACTTC.

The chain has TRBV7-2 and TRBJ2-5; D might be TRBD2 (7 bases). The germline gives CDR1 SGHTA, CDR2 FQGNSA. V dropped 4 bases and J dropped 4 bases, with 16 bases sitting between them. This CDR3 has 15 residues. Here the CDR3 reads CASSSGGQPPETQYF. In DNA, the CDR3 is TGTGCCAGCAGCTCCGGGGGGCAACCCCCAGAGACCCAGTACTTC.

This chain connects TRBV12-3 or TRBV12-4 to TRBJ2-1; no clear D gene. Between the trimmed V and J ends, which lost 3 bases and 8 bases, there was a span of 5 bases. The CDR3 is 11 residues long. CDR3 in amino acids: CASSFGHEQFF. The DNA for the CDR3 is TGTGCCAGCAGTTTCGGGCATGAGCAGTTCTTC.

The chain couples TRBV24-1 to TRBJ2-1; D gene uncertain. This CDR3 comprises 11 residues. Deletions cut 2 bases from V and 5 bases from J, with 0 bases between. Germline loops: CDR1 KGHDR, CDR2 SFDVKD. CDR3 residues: CATSDYNEQFF. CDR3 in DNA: TGTGCCACCAGTGATTACAATGAGCAGTTCTTC.

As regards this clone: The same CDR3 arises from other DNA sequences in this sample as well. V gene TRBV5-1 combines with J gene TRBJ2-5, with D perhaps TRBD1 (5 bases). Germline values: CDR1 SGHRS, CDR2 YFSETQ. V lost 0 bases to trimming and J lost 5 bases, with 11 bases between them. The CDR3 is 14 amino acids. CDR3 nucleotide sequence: TGCGCCAGCAGCTTGGGGCAGGGATCGGAGACCCAGTACTTC. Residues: CASSLGQGSETQYF.

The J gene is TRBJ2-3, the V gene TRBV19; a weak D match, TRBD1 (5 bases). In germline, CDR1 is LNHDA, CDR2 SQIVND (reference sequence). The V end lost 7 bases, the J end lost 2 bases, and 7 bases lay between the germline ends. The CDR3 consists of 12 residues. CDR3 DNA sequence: TGTGCCAGTAATGGGGCCACAGATACGCAGTATTTT. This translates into CASNGATDTQYF.

The CDR3 is CASSPGQGPGNTIYF. CDR3 sequence (DNA): TGTGCCAGCAGCCCAGGACAGGGGCCTGGAAACACCATATATTTT. V and J are TRBV3-1 (or the pseudogene TRBV3-2) and TRBJ1-3, with 9 bases lining up with TRBD1. There are 15 residues in the CDR3. Germline V gene data show CDR1 as LGHDT and CDR2 as YNNKEL (reference sequence). V was clipped by 4 bases and J by 2 bases; unmatched bases: 3.

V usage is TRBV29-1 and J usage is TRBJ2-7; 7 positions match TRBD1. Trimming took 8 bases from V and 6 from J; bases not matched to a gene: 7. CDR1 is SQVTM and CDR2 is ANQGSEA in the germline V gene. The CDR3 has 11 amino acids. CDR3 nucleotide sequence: TGCAGCTCCGACAGGGCCCCCGAGCAGTACTTC. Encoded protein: CSSDRAPEQYF.

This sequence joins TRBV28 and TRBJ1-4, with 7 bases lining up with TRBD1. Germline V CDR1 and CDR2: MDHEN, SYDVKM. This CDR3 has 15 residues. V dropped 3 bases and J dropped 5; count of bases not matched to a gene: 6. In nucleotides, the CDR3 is TGTGCCAGCAGTTTGGGACAGATCATAAATGAAAAACTGTTTTTT. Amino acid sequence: CASSLGQIINEKLFF.

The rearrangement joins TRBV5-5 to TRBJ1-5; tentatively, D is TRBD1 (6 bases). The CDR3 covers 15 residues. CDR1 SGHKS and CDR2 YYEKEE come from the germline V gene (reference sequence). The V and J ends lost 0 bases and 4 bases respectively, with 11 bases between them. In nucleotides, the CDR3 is TGTGCCAGCAGCTTGGCGGGGGGCCCGAATCAGCCCCAGCATTTT. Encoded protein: CASSLAGGPNQPQHF.

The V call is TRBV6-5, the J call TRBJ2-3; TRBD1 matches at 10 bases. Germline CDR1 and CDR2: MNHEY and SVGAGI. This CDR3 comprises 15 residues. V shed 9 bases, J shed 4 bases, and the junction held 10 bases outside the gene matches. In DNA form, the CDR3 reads TGTGCCAGTAAAAGACAGGGGGCGAATTCAGATACGCAGTATTTT. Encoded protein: CASKRQGANSDTQYF.

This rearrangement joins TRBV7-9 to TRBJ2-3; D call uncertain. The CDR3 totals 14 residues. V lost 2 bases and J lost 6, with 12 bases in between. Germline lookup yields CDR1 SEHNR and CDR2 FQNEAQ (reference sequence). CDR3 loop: CASSLSFSGDTQYF. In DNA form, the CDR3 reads TGTGCCAGCAGCTTATCATTCTCCGGTGATACGCAGTATTTT.

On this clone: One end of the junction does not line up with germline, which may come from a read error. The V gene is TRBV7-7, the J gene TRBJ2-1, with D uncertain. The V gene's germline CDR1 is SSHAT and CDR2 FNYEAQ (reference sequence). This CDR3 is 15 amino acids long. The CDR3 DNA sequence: TGTGCTAGCAGTCTATCGCAACTCACCTACAATGAGCAGTTCTTC. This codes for CASSLSQLTYNEQFF. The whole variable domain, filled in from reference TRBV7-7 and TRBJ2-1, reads GAGVSQSPRYKVTKRGQDVTLRCDPISSHATLYWYQQALGQGPEFLTYFNYEAQPDKSGLPSDRFSAERPEGSISTLTIQRTEQRDSAMYRCASSLSQLTYNEQFFGPGTRLTVL.

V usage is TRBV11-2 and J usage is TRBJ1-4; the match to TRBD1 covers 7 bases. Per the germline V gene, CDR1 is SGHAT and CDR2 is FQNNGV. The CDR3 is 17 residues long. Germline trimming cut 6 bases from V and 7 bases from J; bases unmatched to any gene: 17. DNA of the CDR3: TGTGCCAGCAGTCCAGGAGGGGGCTCAACAGGAGGTGAAAAACTGTTTTTT. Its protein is CASSPGGGSTGGEKLFF.

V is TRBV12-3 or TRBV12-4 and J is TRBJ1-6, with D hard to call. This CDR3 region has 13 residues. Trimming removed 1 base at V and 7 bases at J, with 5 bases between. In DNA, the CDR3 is TGTGCCAGCAGTTTAGGTGGGAATTCACCCCTCCACTTT. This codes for CASSLGGNSPLHF.

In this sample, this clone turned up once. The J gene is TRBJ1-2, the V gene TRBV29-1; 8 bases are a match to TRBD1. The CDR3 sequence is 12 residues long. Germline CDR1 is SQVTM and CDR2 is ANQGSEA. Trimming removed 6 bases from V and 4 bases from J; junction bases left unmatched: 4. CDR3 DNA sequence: TGCAGCGTGAGGACAGGGATCTATGGCTACACCTTC. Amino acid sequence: CSVRTGIYGYTF. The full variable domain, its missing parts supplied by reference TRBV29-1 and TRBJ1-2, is SAVISQKPSRDICQRGTSLTIQCQVDSQVTMMFWYRQQPGQSLTLIATANQGSEATYESGFVIDKFPISRPNLTFSTLTVSNMSPEDSSIYLCSVRTGIYGYTFGSGTRLTVV.

Here the CDR3 reads CASSPRVVNEKLFF. In DNA, the CDR3 is TGTGCCAGCAGTCCCCGGGTCGTTAATGAAAAACTGTTTTTT. The J gene is TRBJ1-4, the V gene TRBV2, with D unclear. Per the germline V gene, CDR1 is SNHLY and CDR2 is FYNNEI. The V end was cut by 5 bases, the J end by 4 bases, with 11 bases between. The length of the CDR3 is 14 residues.